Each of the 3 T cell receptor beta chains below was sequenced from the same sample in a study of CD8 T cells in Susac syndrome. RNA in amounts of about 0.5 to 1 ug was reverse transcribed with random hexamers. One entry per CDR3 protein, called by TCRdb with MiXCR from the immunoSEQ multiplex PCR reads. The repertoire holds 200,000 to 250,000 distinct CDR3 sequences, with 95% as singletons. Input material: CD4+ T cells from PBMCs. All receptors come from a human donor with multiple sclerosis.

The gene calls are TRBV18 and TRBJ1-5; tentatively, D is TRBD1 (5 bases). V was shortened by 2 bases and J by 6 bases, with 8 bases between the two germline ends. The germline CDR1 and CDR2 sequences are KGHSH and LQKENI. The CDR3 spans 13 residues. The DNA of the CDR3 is TGTGCCAGCTCACCAGGGGGGATTCAGCCCCAGCATTTT. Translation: CASSPGGIQPQHF. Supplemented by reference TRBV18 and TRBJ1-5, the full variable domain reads NAGVMQNPRHLVRRRGQEARLRCSPMKGHSHVYWYRQLPEEGLKFMVYLQKENIIDESGMPKERFSAEFPKEGPSILRIQQVVRGDSAAYFCASSPGGIQPQHFGDGTRLSIL.

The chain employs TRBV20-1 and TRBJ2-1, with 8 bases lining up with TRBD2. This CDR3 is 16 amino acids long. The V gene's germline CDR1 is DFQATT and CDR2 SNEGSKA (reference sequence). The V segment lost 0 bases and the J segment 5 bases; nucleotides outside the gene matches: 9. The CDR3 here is CSARDGTRTIHNEQFF. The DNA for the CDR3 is TGCAGTGCTAGAGACGGGACTAGAACAATCCACAATGAGCAGTTCTTC.

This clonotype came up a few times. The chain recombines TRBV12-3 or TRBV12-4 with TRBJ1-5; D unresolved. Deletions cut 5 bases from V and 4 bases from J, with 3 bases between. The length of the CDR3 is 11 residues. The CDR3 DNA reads TGTGCCAGCAGTAATAATCAGCCCCAGCATTTT. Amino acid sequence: CASSNNQPQHF.